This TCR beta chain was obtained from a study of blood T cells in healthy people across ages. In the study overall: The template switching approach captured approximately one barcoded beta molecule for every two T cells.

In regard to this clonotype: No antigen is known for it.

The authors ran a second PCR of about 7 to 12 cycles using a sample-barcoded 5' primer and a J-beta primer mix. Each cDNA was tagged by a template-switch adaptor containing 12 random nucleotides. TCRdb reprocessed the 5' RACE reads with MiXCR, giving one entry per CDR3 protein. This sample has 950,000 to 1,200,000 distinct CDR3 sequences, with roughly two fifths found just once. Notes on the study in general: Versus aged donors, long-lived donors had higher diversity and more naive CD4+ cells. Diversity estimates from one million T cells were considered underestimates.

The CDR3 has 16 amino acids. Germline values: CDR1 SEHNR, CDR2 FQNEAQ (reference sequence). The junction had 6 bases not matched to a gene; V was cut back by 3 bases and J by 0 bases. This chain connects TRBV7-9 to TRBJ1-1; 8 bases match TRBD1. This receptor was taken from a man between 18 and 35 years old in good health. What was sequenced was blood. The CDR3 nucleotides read TGTGCCAGCAGCTTCGACAGGGGATTTGTGAACACTGAAGCTTTCTTT. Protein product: CASSFDRGFVNTEAFF.